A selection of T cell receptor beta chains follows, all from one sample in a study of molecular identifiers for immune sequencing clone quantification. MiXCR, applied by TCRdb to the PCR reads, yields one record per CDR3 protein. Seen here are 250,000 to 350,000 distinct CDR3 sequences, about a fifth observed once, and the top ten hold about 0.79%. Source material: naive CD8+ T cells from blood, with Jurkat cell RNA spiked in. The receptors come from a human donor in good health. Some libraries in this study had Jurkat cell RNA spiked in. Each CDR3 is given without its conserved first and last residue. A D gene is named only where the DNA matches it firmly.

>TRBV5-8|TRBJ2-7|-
ASSLDGRQLGGYEQY
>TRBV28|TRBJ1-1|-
ASARHQGRAMNTEAF
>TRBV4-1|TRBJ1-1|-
ASSQEQGSIAEAF
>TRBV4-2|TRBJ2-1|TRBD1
ASSPSRTGQYNEQF
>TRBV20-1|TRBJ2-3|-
SAEDLGQNTDTQY
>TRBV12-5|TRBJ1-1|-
ASGRGAVEAF
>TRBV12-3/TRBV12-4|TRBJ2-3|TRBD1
ASSSWDRPTDTQY
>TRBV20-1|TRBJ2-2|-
SARAGATGELF
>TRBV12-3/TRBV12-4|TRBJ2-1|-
ASNERAYNEQF
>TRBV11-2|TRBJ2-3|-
ASRRPGPGTDSQY